Given below is one T cell receptor (beta chain) in context. The source of the sample is a study of OX40 agonist ivuxolimab in advanced cancers. The table came from immunoSEQ multiplex PCR; TCRdb's copy has only in-frame clones and leaves some out. Of under 85,000 clones listed, around 87% are singletons. This CDR3 comprises 17 residues. The ends lost 1 base at V and 5 bases at J; junction bases unmatched: 13. Germline V gene lookup returns CDR1 LGHNA and CDR2 YNFKEQ. The chain carries TRBV4-2 and TRBJ1-1, with 7 bases identical to TRBD1. The receptor comes from an adult with an advanced solid tumor such as melanoma, head and neck, liver or kidney cancer. Sequencing used CD4+ or CD8+ T cells sorted from blood, obtained in a trial of the OX40 agonist ivuxolimab. CDR3 in DNA: TGTGCCAGCAGCCAAGGTGGGGGCTTCACAGGGGAGACTGAAGCTTTCTTT. Protein: CASSQGGGFTGETEAFF.